This T cell receptor beta chain was captured by sequencing in a study of T cells after posttransplantation cyclophosphamide. Study outcomes and limitations: TRB overlap between skin or GI tissue T cells and blood was limited. Donor-recipient repertoire similarity was low at 1-2 months, rising over year one.

This table comes from immunoSEQ multiplex PCR, and its TCRdb copy is limited to in-frame clones, with some not included. The table shows some 21,000 clones, with about 86% occurring only once. V lost 2 bases and J 4 bases, leaving 3 bases between the germline ends. The CDR3 covers 12 residues. Germline V gene sequence: CDR1 WSHSY, CDR2 SAAADI. As concerns this clone: Its antigen is not known.

Methotrexate plus calcineurin inhibitor accompanied controls' myeloablative marrow transplants; sampling was 1 year later. This TCR derives from a female patient in her thirties or forties who received an allogeneic stem cell transplant from an unrelated donor, was CMV-positive, and had acute and chronic GVHD. The graft donor may be the source of some T cells. V and J are TRBV10-2 and TRBJ2-1; D uncertain. The specimen comprised PBMCs, sampled about 400 days after allogeneic stem cell transplant with calcineurin inhibitor and methotrexate. The CDR3 DNA reads as TGCGCCAGCAGTGAGCGGTACAATGAGCAGTTCTTC. Amino acids: CASSERYNEQFF.